The 30 T cell receptor beta chains given below trace back to one sample, sequenced in a study of OX40 agonist ivuxolimab in advanced cancers. Clones were read by immunoSEQ multiplex PCR, and TCRdb kept only the in-frame ones, dropping some. The sample lists approximately 19,000 clones, more than 70% occurring once. Source: CD4+ or CD8+ T cells sorted from blood, taken in a trial of the OX40 agonist ivuxolimab. These receptors were collected from an adult with an advanced solid tumor such as melanoma, head and neck, liver or kidney cancer.

The chain uses TRBV4-3 and TRBJ2-3; D perhaps matches TRBD1 (6 bases). Germline CDR1 and CDR2: LGHNA and YSLEER. V lost 5 bases to trimming and J lost 1 base, with 10 bases between them. The CDR3 has 14 amino acids. CDR3 loop: CASSGGLGTDTQYF. The CDR3 region has the DNA TGCGCCAGCAGCGGGGGCCTCGGCACAGATACGCAGTATTTT.

The CDR3 sequence is CASSLEAGARSYEQYF. The CDR3 DNA follows: TGTGCCAGCAGCTTAGAGGCAGGGGCGAGATCCTACGAGCAGTACTTC. The chain employs TRBV11-2 and TRBJ2-7, with D possibly matching TRBD1 (6 bases). Germline V gene sequence: CDR1 SGHAT, CDR2 FQNNGV. Trimming left V 0 bases short and J 1 base short, with 13 bases between. The CDR3 is 16 residues long.

This rearrangement joins TRBV27 to TRBJ1-5, with a tentative D call TRBD1 (5 bases). Trimming shortened V by 3 bases and J by 3 bases, and 9 bases separated the two germline ends. The CDR3 loop spans 14 amino acids. Per germline, CDR1 MNHEY and CDR2 SMNVEV (reference sequence). The CDR3 region is CASSFQGSNQPQHF. As DNA, the CDR3 is TGTGCCAGCAGTTTCCAGGGCTCCAATCAGCCCCAGCATTTT.

A single count supports this clone. The chain has TRBV7-8 and TRBJ2-1; no firm D call. The germline V and J ends were trimmed by 0 bases and 6 bases, with 12 bases remaining between them. The CDR3 has 15 residues. The germline V gene has CDR1 SGHVS and CDR2 FQNEAQ. CDR3 residues: CASSLARGGLNEQFF. As DNA, the CDR3 is TGTGCCAGCAGCTTAGCGCGTGGTGGGCTCAATGAGCAGTTCTTC.

The chain uses TRBV7-9 and TRBJ2-1, with D possibly matching TRBD2 (5 bases). The germline V gene encodes CDR1 SEHNR and CDR2 FQNEAQ (reference sequence). This CDR3 region has 16 residues. Trimming pared 5 bases from V and 1 base from J, leaving 15 bases between. CDR3 sequence: CASSPGIPPSYNEQFF. DNA for the CDR3: TGTGCCAGCAGCCCCGGGATACCGCCATCCTACAATGAGCAGTTCTTC.

The chain couples TRBV5-4 to TRBJ2-7, with D possibly TRBD1 on 6 matching bases. Trimming took off 2 bases at V and 1 base at J, with 10 bases between the two ends. Germline V CDR1 and CDR2: SGHNT, YYREEE (reference sequence). The CDR3 extends over 14 amino acids. Here the CDR3 reads CASSLRDTSYEQYF. The CDR3 coding sequence is TGTGCCAGCAGCTTAAGGGACACGTCCTACGAGCAGTACTTC.

This rearrangement joins TRBV13 to TRBJ1-1; no clear D gene. V was cut by 4 bases and J by 8 bases, with 14 bases left in between. This CDR3 has 13 amino acids. The germline gives CDR1 PRHDT, CDR2 FYEKMQ (reference sequence). In DNA, the CDR3 is TGTGCCAGCAGCTCGGACCTCCCGGCCGAAGCTTTCTTT. Amino acid sequence: CASSSDLPAEAFF. Drawing the rest from reference TRBV13 and TRBJ1-1, the complete variable domain is AAGVIQSPRHLIKEKRETATLKCYPIPRHDTVYWYQQGPGQDPQFLISFYEKMQSDKGSIPDRFSAQQFSDYHSELNMSSLELGDSALYFCASSSDLPAEAFFGQGTRLTVV.

The CDR3 region is CASSKGHPGGETQYF. CDR3 bases: TGTGCCAGCAGTAAGGGACACCCTGGGGGGGAGACCCAGTACTTC. The V and J genes are TRBV6-5 and TRBJ2-5; D is perhaps TRBD1 or TRBD2 (6 bases each). The germline V gene has CDR1 MNHEY and CDR2 SVGAGI. CDR3 length: 15 residues. V lost 5 bases and J 5 bases, leaving 18 bases between the germline ends.

The chain has TRBV4-3 and TRBJ1-5, with unresolved D. This CDR3 has 15 amino acids. The V gene lost 0 bases and the J gene lost 4 bases, with 10 bases spanning the gap. The germline CDR1 and CDR2 sequences are LGHNA and YSLEER. CDR3 bases: TGCGCCAGCAGCCAAGATCATGGGGAGAATCAGCCCCAGCATTTT. Its protein is CASSQDHGENQPQHF.

The rearrangement uses TRBV5-4 and TRBJ2-5; 7 bases agree with TRBD2. Germline V lookup: CDR1 SGHNT, CDR2 YYREEE (reference sequence). Germline trimming cut 2 bases from V and 1 base from J; bases unmatched to any gene: 5. The CDR3 loop spans 15 amino acids. The CDR3 bases are TGTGCCAGCAGCTTTGGCGGGAGAAGCCAAGAGACCCAGTACTTC. Encoded protein: CASSFGGRSQETQYF. Full variable domain (outside the CDR3, taken from reference TRBV5-4 and TRBJ2-5): ETGVTQSPTHLIKTRGQQVTLRCSSQSGHNTVSWYQQALGQGPQFIFQYYREEENGRGNFPPRFSGLQFPNYSSELNVNALELDDSALYLCASSFGGRSQETQYFGPGTRLLVL.

V is TRBV5-6 and J is TRBJ2-5; D is uncertain. V lost 1 base to trimming and J lost 5 bases, with 12 bases between them. The germline gives CDR1 SGHDT, CDR2 YYEEEE. CDR3 length: 14 residues. The CDR3 loop reads CASSLSPGLETQYF. The CDR3 DNA follows: TGTGCCAGCAGCTTGTCTCCGGGCTTGGAGACCCAGTACTTC.

This rearrangement joins TRBV7-6 to TRBJ2-1, with TRBD1 matching over 8 bases. Germline CDR1 and CDR2: SGHVS and FNYEAQ. CDR3 size: 13 residues. J was trimmed by 8 bases and V by 0 bases; bases with no gene match: 0. In DNA, the CDR3 is TGTGCCAGCAGCTTAGCCAGGGGGCATGAGCAGTTCTTC. It is translated as CASSLARGHEQFF.

CDR3 in amino acids: CASRISESSYNEQFF. CDR3 sequence (DNA): TGTGCCAGCAGAATTAGCGAGAGCTCCTACAATGAGCAGTTCTTC. The chain joins TRBV6-1 to TRBJ2-1; a weak D match, TRBD2 (5 bases). The V gene's germline CDR1 is MNHNS and CDR2 SASEGT. The CDR3 extends over 15 amino acids. Between the trimmed V and J ends, which lost 6 bases and 0 bases, there was a span of 12 bases.

This chain uses TRBV11-2 with TRBJ1-2; no definite D call. Germline loops: CDR1 SGHAT, CDR2 FQNNGV. Trimming took 1 base from V and 2 from J, leaving 14 bases between them. This CDR3 is built from 16 residues. The CDR3 is CASSLVRRQKNYGYTF. The CDR3, as DNA: TGTGCCAGCAGCTTAGTTCGTCGGCAGAAAAACTATGGCTACACCTTC. Filled out from reference TRBV11-2 and TRBJ1-2, the complete variable domain reads EAGVAQSPRYKIIEKRQSVAFWCNPISGHATLYWYQQILGQGPKLLIQFQNNGVVDDSQLPKDRFSAERLKGVDSTLKIQPAKLEDSAVYLCASSLVRRQKNYGYTFGSGTRLTVV.

V and J are TRBV7-3 and TRBJ2-1; D is uncertain. Germline loops: CDR1 SGHTA, CDR2 FQGTGA. V shed 5 bases and J shed 9 bases, with 8 bases lying between them. The CDR3 sequence is 11 residues long. The CDR3 DNA sequence: TGTGCCAGCAGCCCCCGGATTGAGCAGTTCTTC. As protein: CASSPRIEQFF.

The chain couples TRBV7-9 to TRBJ2-2; TRBD2 agrees at 9 bases. With V trimmed by 8 bases and J by 8 bases, 12 bases remained unmatched. CDR1 and CDR2 from the germline V gene are SEHNR and FQNEAQ (reference sequence). The CDR3 spans 15 residues. CDR3 residues: CASLEGSGSKGELFF. In DNA form, the CDR3 reads TGTGCCAGCCTCGAGGGTAGCGGGAGTAAAGGGGAGCTGTTTTTT.

This clone was detected a few times. The chain employs TRBV30 and TRBJ1-1, with D uncertain. Trimming took off 4 bases at V and 1 base at J, with 7 bases between the two ends. Germline CDR1 is GTSNPN and CDR2 is SVGIG (reference sequence). This CDR3 is built from 12 residues. The CDR3 DNA follows: TGTGCCTGGAATGCAGGGAACACTGAAGCTTTCTTT. Its translation is CAWNAGNTEAFF.

As DNA, the CDR3 is TGTGCCTCCAGCCGACAGGGTATCTCCTACGAGCAGTACTTC. It specifies CASSRQGISYEQYF. The chain has TRBV9 and TRBJ2-7, with 7 bases that match TRBD1. V shed 10 bases and J 0 bases; nucleotides not matched to a gene: 10. Per the germline V gene, CDR1 is SGDLS and CDR2 is YYNGEE. The CDR3 covers 14 residues. The full variable domain, completed using reference TRBV9 and TRBJ2-7, is DSGVTQTPKHLITATGQRVTLRCSPRSGDLSVYWYQQSLDQGLQFLIQYYNGEERAKGNILERFSAQQFPDLHSELNLSSLELGDSALYFCASSRQGISYEQYFGPGTRLTVT.

The chain carries TRBV6-5 and TRBJ1-5, with a tentative D call TRBD1 (5 bases). This CDR3 spans 13 amino acids. Trimming left V 6 bases short and J 2 bases short, with 8 bases between. Germline V lookup: CDR1 MNHEY, CDR2 SVGAGI. CDR3 sequence reads: CASSQGGNQPQHF. The CDR3 bases are TGTGCCAGCAGCCAGGGTGGCAATCAGCCCCAGCATTTT.

This clone is large. The CDR3, as DNA: TGTGCCAGCAGCTTATGGGCGTCTAGCTCCTACGAGCAGTACTTC. The encoded protein is CASSLWASSSYEQYF. The chain carries TRBV11-2 and TRBJ2-7; D gene unclear. Germline loops: CDR1 SGHAT, CDR2 FQNNGV. Trimming took 2 bases from V and 0 from J, leaving 11 bases between them. This CDR3 is 15 amino acids long.

The chain combines TRBV6-5 with TRBJ2-7; perhaps TRBD1 as D (7 bases). The V gene's germline CDR1 is MNHEY and CDR2 SVGAGI. V was cut by 7 bases and J by 0 bases, with 16 bases left in between. The CDR3 contains 15 residues. The CDR3 DNA reads TGTGCCAGCAAGGAGGGGGCGGGGTTCTCCTACGAGCAGTACTTC. As protein: CASKEGAGFSYEQYF.

The rearrangement uses TRBV7-9 and TRBJ2-7; D uncertain. CDR3 size: 11 residues. Germline-derived CDR1 and CDR2 are SEHNR and FQNEAQ (reference sequence). V shed 4 bases and J shed 3 bases, with 4 bases lying between them. The CDR3 coding sequence is TGTGCCAGCAGCTCTGACTACGAGCAGTACTTC. Residues: CASSSDYEQYF.

The chain couples TRBV4-3 to TRBJ1-2, with 10 positions matching TRBD1. The trim removed 0 bases at V and 1 base at J, leaving 2 bases unmatched. CDR1 is LGHNA and CDR2 is YSLEER in the germline V gene. The CDR3 has 16 residues. The CDR3 DNA is TGCGCCAGCAGCCAAGAGGGGACAGGGGTTAACTATGGCTACACCTTC. This sequence encodes CASSQEGTGVNYGYTF.

This sequence joins TRBV7-2 and TRBJ2-7; D is unresolved. Per germline, CDR1 SGHTA and CDR2 FQGNSA. This CDR3 region has 12 residues. V dropped 2 bases and J dropped 8 bases, with 10 bases sitting between them. In nucleotides, the CDR3 is TGTGCCAGCAGCTTATTTTACCCGAAGCAGTACTTC. Translation: CASSLFYPKQYF. Looking up the rest from reference TRBV7-2 and TRBJ2-7 gives the full variable domain: GAGVSQSPSNKVTEKGKDVELRCDPISGHTALYWYRQSLGQGLEFLIYFQGNSAPDKSGLPSDRFSAERTGGSVSTLTIQRTQQEDSAVYLCASSLFYPKQYFGPGTRLTVT.

The chain uses TRBV6-5 and TRBJ1-1, with no clear D. V was pared by 8 bases and J by 1 base, with 11 bases between. Germline-derived CDR1 and CDR2 are MNHEY and SVGAGI. There are 13 residues in the CDR3. CDR3 in DNA: TGTGCCAGCGATTTCTGGGAGAACACTGAAGCTTTCTTT. It codes for CASDFWENTEAFF.

The sample holds one count of this clone. The chain uses TRBV5-4 and TRBJ2-1, with 13 bases lining up with TRBD2. V lost 7 bases, J lost 9 bases, and 4 bases stayed unmatched. From germline, CDR1 is SGHNT and CDR2 YYREEE (reference sequence). The CDR3 runs to 13 residues. CDR3 amino acids: CASGGLAGAEQFF. CDR3 DNA sequence: TGTGCCAGCGGTGGACTAGCGGGAGCTGAGCAGTTCTTC.

The rearrangement uses TRBV5-6 and TRBJ2-1; 12 bases map to TRBD2. Per germline, CDR1 SGHDT and CDR2 YYEEEE. This CDR3 has 15 residues. J gave up 7 bases and V 2 bases, and 4 bases lay outside the gene matches. The CDR3 DNA follows: TGTGCCAGCAGCTTTTCTAGCGGGAGGGGGAATGAGCAGTTCTTC. Amino acids: CASSFSSGRGNEQFF.

About this clone itself: One end of the junction fails to match germline, which may point to a read error. The genes are TRBV9 and TRBJ2-7; 9 bases are a match to TRBD1. The V gene's germline CDR1 is SGDLS and CDR2 YYNGEE. The CDR3 runs to 14 residues. The CDR3 spells CASSAGTGSFEQYF. Here the CDR3 DNA reads TGTGCCAGCAGCGCCGGGACAGGGTCCTTCGAGCAGTACTTC.

The rearrangement links TRBV4-2 to TRBJ1-1, with D perhaps TRBD1 (6 bases). The CDR3 covers 12 residues. Between the trimmed V and J ends, which lost 5 bases and 10 bases, there was a span of 14 bases. The germline V gene has CDR1 LGHNA and CDR2 YNFKEQ. CDR3 bases: TGTGCCAGCAGCTACACAGGGCTAGGAGCTTTCTTT. It specifies CASSYTGLGAFF.

V usage is TRBV28 and J usage is TRBJ2-5; no definite D call. The CDR3 has 12 residues. From germline, CDR1 is MDHEN and CDR2 SYDVKM. V dropped 6 bases and J dropped 5 bases, with 10 bases sitting between them. CDR3 in amino acids: CASSLGLETQYF. For the CDR3, the DNA is TGTGCCAGCAGCCTGGGTTTGGAGACCCAGTACTTC.